One and the same sample provided the 20 T cell receptor beta chains below, sequenced in a study of blood T cells in healthy people across ages. Primed by a sample-barcoded 5' primer and a J-beta primer mix, a second PCR proceeded for about 7 to 12 cycles. TCRdb recomputed calls from the 5' RACE reads with MiXCR, one row per CDR3 protein. The sample shows roughly 680,000 distinct CDR3 sequences, approximately 50% of them seen only once. Sequencing used blood. Receptor source: a woman aged 60 to 75 in good health.

The chain recombines TRBV28 with TRBJ2-7; TRBD2 might be the D (5 bases). Trimming cost V 6 bases and J 2 bases, with 14 bases left between them. CDR1 and CDR2 (germline): MDHEN, SYDVKM. This CDR3 contains 14 residues. CDR3 DNA: TGTGCCAGCAGGCCGGGGTCCCTCGCCTACGAGCAGTACTTC. Protein: CASRPGSLAYEQYF.

This chain links TRBV20-1 with TRBJ2-3, with a weak D call TRBD1 (6 bases). Germline assignment: CDR1 DFQATT and CDR2 SNEGSKA (reference sequence). The CDR3 is 15 residues long. Deletions cut 6 bases from V and 6 bases from J, with 22 bases between. The CDR3 protein is CSAHDRPRGGDTQYF. CDR3 bases: TGCAGTGCCCACGACCGGCCCAGGGGCGGGGATACGCAGTATTTT.

The chain recombines TRBV20-1 with TRBJ1-1; maybe TRBD1 (5 bases). V dropped 6 bases and J dropped 7 bases, with 15 bases sitting between them. The germline V gene encodes CDR1 DFQATT and CDR2 SNEGSKA (reference sequence). This CDR3 comprises 12 residues. DNA of the CDR3: TGCAGTGCCGAGGGGTCGGTTGTTGAAGCTTTCTTT. It codes for CSAEGSVVEAFF.

This clonotype occurred a few times. The CDR3 protein is CAKGSRLAGPYEQYF. In nucleotides, the CDR3 is TGTGCCAAAGGGTCACGACTAGCGGGACCCTACGAGCAGTACTTC. V usage is TRBV12-3 or TRBV12-4 and J usage is TRBJ2-7; 11 positions agree with TRBD2. V dropped 10 bases and J dropped 2; count of bases not matched to a gene: 10. CDR3 length equals 15 residues.

The V call is TRBV9, the J call TRBJ1-2; no clear D. In germline, CDR1 is SGDLS, CDR2 YYNGEE. The CDR3 runs 15 residues. V lost 0 bases and J 7 bases, leaving 16 bases between the germline ends. CDR3 region: CASSVAESKGAGYTF. CDR3 DNA sequence: TGTGCCAGCAGCGTAGCTGAAAGCAAGGGAGCTGGCTACACCTTC.

The gene calls are TRBV4-3 and TRBJ2-3; D uncertain. The CDR3 length is 18 residues. V was shortened by 0 bases and J by 3 bases, with 19 bases between the two germline ends. Germline V gene data show CDR1 as LGHNA and CDR2 as YSLEER. CDR3 in amino acids: CASSQEGNLALRTDTQYF. Here the CDR3 DNA reads TGCGCCAGCAGCCAAGAGGGTAATCTCGCGTTAAGGACAGATACGCAGTATTTT.

V usage is TRBV5-1 and J usage is TRBJ2-6; D is possibly TRBD1 (6 bases). Trimming pared 4 bases from V and 0 bases from J, leaving 8 bases between. This CDR3 is built from 15 residues. Germline CDR1 is SGHRS and CDR2 is YFSETQ. In DNA, the CDR3 is TGCGCCAGCAGCCGGGACATCTCTGGGGCCAACGTCCTGACTTTC. The encoded protein is CASSRDISGANVLTF.

CDR3 sequence reads: CASGVGTGSYNEQYF. The DNA for the CDR3 is TGTGCCAGCGGCGTAGGGACGGGGTCCTACAATGAGCAGTACTTC. The rearrangement links TRBV7-2 to TRBJ2-1, with D perhaps given as TRBD1 or TRBD2 (5 bases each). Matching the DNA end better, TRBJ2-7 makes the J call doubtful. This CDR3 is built from 15 residues. In germline, CDR1 is SGHTA, CDR2 FQGNSA.

This clonotype was seen only once. The chain couples TRBV24-1 to TRBJ2-7, with D maybe TRBD2 (6 bases). The end of the DNA fits TRBJ2-5 better, so the J call may be wrong. The CDR3 is 17 residues long. CDR1 and CDR2 (germline): KGHDR, SFDVKD. The CDR3 coding sequence is TGTGCCACCAGTGATCCCTCGACACCTCCTCGGGGGGAGACCCAGTACTTC. Its protein is CATSDPSTPPRGETQYF.

The chain has TRBV24-1 and TRBJ2-7; 7 nucleotides align to TRBD1. This CDR3 is built from 14 residues. Germline trimming cut 9 bases from V and 3 bases from J; bases unmatched to any gene: 10. Germline V gene lookup returns CDR1 KGHDR and CDR2 SFDVKD. CDR3 nucleotide sequence: TGTGCCACCTCCAGGACAGGTGGCTACTACGAGCAGTACTTC. Amino acids: CATSRTGGYYEQYF.

This clonotype was seen a handful of times. The V and J genes are TRBV7-3 and TRBJ2-5; 8 bases match TRBD2. V gave up 0 bases and J gave up 11 bases; unmatched junction bases: 5. CDR3 size: 13 residues. The V gene's germline CDR1 is SGHTA and CDR2 FQGTGA. The CDR3: CASSLTAGGAQYF. CDR3 DNA sequence: TGTGCCAGCAGCTTAACCGCCGGGGGGGCGCAGTACTTC.

This clonotype has a handful of counts. This chain joins TRBV12-3 or TRBV12-4 and TRBJ1-2; D may be TRBD1 (5 bases). Between the trimmed V and J ends, which lost 10 bases and 7 bases, there was a span of 16 bases. The length of the CDR3 is 12 residues. CDR3 bases: TGTGCCACCTCCCCAGGGCTCGGTGGCTACACCTTC. Its protein is CATSPGLGGYTF.

This clonotype was seen only a few times. The chain recombines TRBV7-9 with TRBJ2-1, with 8 bases aligning to TRBD1. Germline V gene data show CDR1 as SEHNR and CDR2 as FQNEAQ (reference sequence). V lost 5 bases and J lost 3; bases outside the gene matches: 9. This CDR3 is 16 amino acids long. The CDR3, as DNA: TGTGCCAGCAGCCCTAGATCAGGGGGCGACTACAATGAGCAGTTCTTC. Its protein product is CASSPRSGGDYNEQFF.

This clonotype has just a few counts. The chain has TRBV7-9 and TRBJ2-1, with 7 bases aligning to TRBD2. With 4 bases clipped from V and 4 bases from J, the junction kept 7 bases outside the gene matches. The CDR3 is 15 residues long. Germline loops: CDR1 SEHNR, CDR2 FQNEAQ (reference sequence). The CDR3 nucleotides read TGTGCCAGCAGCTCGCAGCGGGGATTTTACAATGAGCAGTTCTTC. It specifies CASSSQRGFYNEQFF.

V is TRBV6-6 and J is TRBJ2-3; 9 positions match TRBD2. Germline assignment: CDR1 MNHNY and CDR2 SVGAGI (reference sequence). This CDR3 region has 17 residues. J gave up 4 bases and V 2 bases, and 10 bases lay outside the gene matches. The CDR3 loop is CASSYALGGRAPDTQYF. The CDR3 region has the DNA TGTGCCAGCAGTTACGCCTTAGGCGGGAGGGCCCCAGATACGCAGTATTTT.

The table lists this clonotype with a few counts. V is TRBV6-2 or TRBV6-3 and J is TRBJ2-1; D may be TRBD1 (7 bases). V lost 5 bases, J lost 7 bases, and 21 bases lay in between. The CDR3 loop spans 16 amino acids. Germline lookup yields CDR1 MNHEY and CDR2 SVGEGT. This CDR3 is CASSDPSGGGGNEQFF. The CDR3 DNA sequence: TGTGCCAGCAGTGACCCGAGCGGAGGGGGCGGGAATGAGCAGTTCTTC.

The rearrangement joins TRBV18 to TRBJ2-1; D is unresolved. Germline CDR1 and CDR2: KGHSH and LQKENI. Trimming removed 0 bases from V and 8 bases from J, with 8 bases in between. The CDR3 is made up of 13 amino acids. The DNA of the CDR3 is TGTGCCAGCTCACCACCGAGTGGGTATGAGCAGTTCTTC. It encodes CASSPPSGYEQFF. Full variable domain (outside the CDR3, taken from reference TRBV18 and TRBJ2-1): NAGVMQNPRHLVRRRGQEARLRCSPMKGHSHVYWYRQLPEEGLKFMVYLQKENIIDESGMPKERFSAEFPKEGPSILRIQQVVRGDSAAYFCASSPPSGYEQFFGPGTRLTVL.

This clonotype was seen more than once but under ten times. The gene calls are TRBV20-1 and TRBJ2-6, with TRBD1 identical over 7 bases. J was trimmed by 2 bases and V by 5 bases; bases with no gene match: 9. The germline gives CDR1 DFQATT, CDR2 SNEGSKA (reference sequence). The CDR3 runs 16 residues. DNA of the CDR3: TGCAGTGCTGACCGATTTGACAGGGCTGGGGCCAACGTCCTGACTTTC. This sequence encodes CSADRFDRAGANVLTF.

The chain carries TRBV20-1 and TRBJ2-1, with D maybe TRBD2 (7 bases). The CDR3 sequence is 15 residues long. V was trimmed by 6 bases and J by 0 bases, leaving 15 bases between them. Germline V gene sequence: CDR1 DFQATT, CDR2 SNEGSKA (reference sequence). In DNA, the CDR3 is TGCAGTGCCAAAGGGGGGGAGTCCTCCTACAATGAGCAGTTCTTC. It is translated as CSAKGGESSYNEQFF.

V gene TRBV27 combines with J gene TRBJ2-3; the D gene is possibly TRBD2 (6 bases). Germline CDR1 is MNHEY and CDR2 is SMNVEV (reference sequence). The CDR3 covers 15 residues. The V end lost 3 bases, the J end lost 1 base, and 11 bases lay between the germline ends. The CDR3 spells CASSFPGGGTDTQYF. The CDR3 DNA sequence: TGTGCCAGCAGTTTCCCCGGCGGGGGCACAGATACGCAGTATTTT.